Listed here are 19 T cell receptor beta chains from one sample, sequenced in a study of cytomegalovirus exposure and HLA in healthy donors (dated 2017 in TCRdb). Library construction relied on the immunoSEQ multiplex PCR assay. A mixture of 60 forward primers for TCR Vbeta segments and 13 reverse primers for TCR Jbeta segments was used in the multiplex PCR. In its TCRdb copy, this immuneACCESS table keeps in-frame sequences only and misses some clones. Where compared with another copy, unresolved V genes explain less than half of these, and the others have no known cause. This sample is represented by 150,000 or so clones; approximately 82% of them were singletons. The leading ten clones occupy about 11% of the sample. Sequences were obtained from PBMCs. The receptors were sampled from a man between 18 and 29 years old in good health and CMV-seropositive.

The chain combines TRBV30 with TRBJ2-4, with a weak D call TRBD2 (6 bases). Trimming removed 6 bases at V and 6 bases at J, with 15 bases between. The CDR3 spans 13 residues. Germline values: CDR1 GTSNPN, CDR2 SVGIG (reference sequence). Here the CDR3 reads CACAEGRGNIQYF. The CDR3 DNA sequence: TGTGCCTGTGCGGAGGGACGGGGAAACATTCAGTACTTC.

This chain uses TRBV6-1 with TRBJ2-5, with TRBD1 identical over 11 bases. With 6 bases clipped from V and 5 bases from J, the junction kept 8 bases outside the gene matches. The CDR3 consists of 15 residues. Germline CDR1 is MNHNS and CDR2 is SASEGT. The CDR3 nucleotides are TGTGCCAGCAGGTTCAGGGACAGGGGGACGGAGACCCAGTACTTC. Translating gives CASRFRDRGTETQYF.

The genes are TRBV27 and TRBJ2-1; D gene unclear. The germline V gene has CDR1 MNHEY and CDR2 SMNVEV (reference sequence). V lost 3 bases to trimming and J lost 7 bases, with 10 bases between them. The CDR3 has 13 amino acids. The CDR3 reads CASSFPSANEQFF. Written as DNA, the CDR3 is TGTGCCAGCAGTTTCCCTTCTGCGAATGAGCAGTTCTTC.

This clone was observed a few times. The same CDR3 arises from other DNA sequences in this sample as well. V and J are TRBV30 and TRBJ1-2; D remains unclear. The CDR3 extends over 14 amino acids. Germline loops: CDR1 GTSNPN, CDR2 SVGIG (reference sequence). The germline V and J ends were trimmed by 8 bases and 8 bases, with 24 bases remaining between them. CDR3 sequence reads: CALNFELNSVGYTF. The CDR3 DNA follows: TGTGCCCTGAATTTCGAGTTGAATTCCGTCGGCTACACCTTC.

The chain recombines TRBV5-1 with TRBJ2-1; 10 positions match TRBD2. Per the germline V gene, CDR1 is SGHRS and CDR2 is YFSETQ. Losses at the gene ends were 4 bases for V and 10 bases for J; bases not matched to a gene: 11. The CDR3 is made up of 15 amino acids. CDR3 sequence: CASSITSGMLGEQFF. CDR3 sequence (DNA): TGCGCCAGCAGCATCACTAGCGGGATGCTCGGGGAGCAGTTCTTC.

CDR3 sequence (DNA): TGCGCCAGCAGCTTGGCCCAAGGGGTTGGAGATACGCAGTATTTT. It codes for CASSLAQGVGDTQYF. V and J are TRBV5-1 and TRBJ2-3; perhaps TRBD1 as D (5 bases). V dropped 0 bases and J dropped 5 bases, with 13 bases sitting between them. This CDR3 contains 15 residues. Germline assignment: CDR1 SGHRS and CDR2 YFSETQ.

The J gene is TRBJ2-7, the V gene TRBV11-2, with 13 bases fitting TRBD2. CDR3 size: 19 residues. Trimming at V came to 3 bases and at J to 4 bases, leaving 15 bases not matched to a gene. Germline V gene lookup returns CDR1 SGHAT and CDR2 FQNNGV. CDR3 residues: CASSLTIGTSGNLLYEQYF. The CDR3 nucleotides are TGTGCCAGCAGCTTGACGATAGGGACTAGCGGGAACCTGCTTTACGAGCAGTACTTC.

Only a few counts were recorded for this clone. The rearrangement links TRBV5-1 to TRBJ2-2, with 9 bases lining up with TRBD1. The CDR3 spans 15 residues. Trimming took 2 bases from V and 5 from J; bases not matched to a gene: 4. Germline lookup yields CDR1 SGHRS and CDR2 YFSETQ. For the CDR3, the DNA is TGCGCCAGCAGCTTTGACAGGGGGGTTACCGGGGAGCTGTTTTTT. Protein sequence: CASSFDRGVTGELFF.

The genes are TRBV7-9 and TRBJ1-1; maybe TRBD1 (5 bases). The CDR3 extends over 14 amino acids. Trimming took 6 bases from V and 0 from J, leaving 11 bases between them. The germline V gene encodes CDR1 SEHNR and CDR2 FQNEAQ (reference sequence). CDR3 sequence (DNA): TGTGCCAGCAGTTGGGGGGGGATGAACACTGAAGCTTTCTTT. It encodes CASSWGGMNTEAFF.

V and J are TRBV7-2 and TRBJ1-1, with no clear D. Trimming removed 1 base from V and 4 bases from J, with 7 bases in between. This CDR3 spans 13 amino acids. Germline CDR1 SGHTA, CDR2 FQGNSA. In DNA form, the CDR3 reads TGTGCCAGCAGCTTAGACATAAGCACTGAAGCTTTCTTT. It is translated as CASSLDISTEAFF. The full variable domain, its missing parts supplied by reference TRBV7-2 and TRBJ1-1, is GAGVSQSPSNKVTEKGKDVELRCDPISGHTALYWYRQSLGQGLEFLIYFQGNSAPDKSGLPSDRFSAERTGGSVSTLTIQRTQQEDSAVYLCASSLDISTEAFFGQGTRLTVV.

There are a few counts of this clone. In DNA form, the CDR3 reads TGCAGCGTCAATCGGGCCGACAGGGGAAGGACAGATACGCAGTATTTT. Translated: CSVNRADRGRTDTQYF. V usage is TRBV29-1 and J usage is TRBJ2-3; 8 bases align to TRBD1. V dropped 6 bases and J dropped 3; count of bases not matched to a gene: 14. Germline V gives CDR1 SQVTM, CDR2 ANQGSEA. The CDR3 contains 16 residues.

The chain recombines TRBV19 with TRBJ2-7, with 9 bases identical to TRBD1. Per the germline V gene, CDR1 is LNHDA and CDR2 is SQIVND (reference sequence). V trimming: 4 bases; J trimming: 0 bases; junction bases outside the gene matches: 19. There are 20 residues in the CDR3. The CDR3 sequence: CASSNVGALQGALTSYEQYF. The CDR3 DNA follows: TGTGCCAGTAGTAATGTAGGGGCCCTACAGGGGGCTCTAACCTCCTACGAGCAGTACTTC.

This chain links TRBV7-2 with TRBJ2-1; TRBD2 aligns across 7 bases. CDR1 and CDR2 (germline): SGHTA, FQGNSA. The CDR3 contains 11 residues. V dropped 1 base and J dropped 15; count of bases not matched to a gene: 3. In DNA form, the CDR3 reads TGTGCCAGCAGCTTAGGGGGAGGGACGTTCTTC. Its protein is CASSLGGGTFF.

This clone was picked up a small number of times. The J gene is TRBJ1-1, the V gene TRBV4-1; D possibly corresponds to TRBD1 (5 bases). V lost 0 bases to trimming and J lost 3 bases, with 11 bases between them. Germline loops: CDR1 MGHRA, CDR2 YSYEKL. The CDR3 has 15 residues. The CDR3 nucleotides are TGCGCCAGCAGCCAAGATGGCGGGGGTGACACTGAAGCTTTCTTT. Translating it yields CASSQDGGGDTEAFF.

The J gene is TRBJ2-3, the V gene TRBV9, with D possibly being TRBD2 (5 bases). Germline CDR1 and CDR2: SGDLS and YYNGEE. CDR3 length: 13 residues. The ends were cut back, 2 bases at V and 5 bases at J, with 9 bases in the middle. CDR3 bases: TGTGCCAGCAGCGTTGCTAGCTTAGATACGCAGTATTTT. Translating gives CASSVASLDTQYF.

The chain combines TRBV4-1 with TRBJ2-1, with TRBD2 matching 10 bases. The germline V gene encodes CDR1 MGHRA and CDR2 YSYEKL. The junction had 4 bases not matched to a gene; V was cut back by 1 base and J by 7 bases. CDR3 size: 15 residues. The CDR3 spells CASSQAEAGGNEQFF. CDR3 nucleotide sequence: TGCGCCAGCAGCCAAGCCGAAGCGGGGGGGAATGAGCAGTTCTTC.

A few counts support this clone. The chain combines TRBV29-1 with TRBJ2-7; 8 bases align to TRBD2. The germline CDR1 and CDR2 sequences are SQVTM and ANQGSEA. J lost 2 bases, V lost 5 bases, and 20 bases had no gene match. The CDR3 is 18 amino acids. DNA for the CDR3: TGCAGCGTTAGCGGGGTAGGTGAAAGCGGGAGTTCTGCCTACGAGCAGTACTTC. Its protein is CSVSGVGESGSSAYEQYF.

This chain uses TRBV5-1 with TRBJ2-3; 13 bases line up with TRBD2. The CDR3 has 17 residues. The V segment lost 4 bases and the J segment 1 base; nucleotides outside the gene matches: 6. Germline assignment: CDR1 SGHRS and CDR2 YFSETQ. Here the CDR3 DNA reads TGCGCCAGCAGCCCCCGGACTAGCGGGAGTGGCACAGATACGCAGTATTTT. Protein: CASSPRTSGSGTDTQYF.

The chain uses TRBV7-2 and TRBJ2-1, with 7 nucleotides matching TRBD1. Looked up from germline, CDR1 is SGHTA and CDR2 is FQGNSA. The CDR3 is made up of 13 amino acids. The trim removed 5 bases at V and 7 bases at J, leaving 5 bases unmatched. The CDR3 region is CASSRDRVNEQFF. The CDR3, as DNA: TGTGCCAGCAGCCGCGACAGGGTTAATGAGCAGTTCTTC.